These 9 T cell receptor beta chains share one sample of origin, sequenced in a study of tumor-infiltrating lymphocytes in primary liver carcinoma. From approximately 490 ng total RNA, TCR beta cDNA was generated with a primer in the constant region. Employing slightly modified ARM-PCR, three nested multiplex PCR rounds were run, and these gave rise to the TCR beta libraries. It was with TRBV1-TRBV30 forward primers and a C-beta reverse primer that the first two PCR rounds were run, at about 10 cycles each. TCRdb re-analysed the multiplex PCR reads in MiXCR, keeping a single row per CDR3 protein. The sample yields tens of thousands of distinct CDR3 sequences, less than 85% seen once. Co-extracting RNA and DNA was done with roughly 17-33 mg of unsorted bulk tissue as input. Sequenced material: liver tumor tissue from sampling region 5. Stated subset: tumor region T5, tumor centre. The receptors originated from a middle-aged man with primary liver carcinoma and hepatitis B virus infection.

With respect to this clonotype: The CDR3 end shows no conserved phenylalanine or tryptophan, and so a read error is likely. V usage is TRBV6-6 and J usage is TRBJ2-7; tentative D call: TRBD1 (5 bases). The CDR3 runs to 15 residues. Germline CDR1 is MNHNY and CDR2 is SVGAGI (reference sequence). The CDR3 region has the DNA TGTGCCAGCGGTTACTACCAGGGAACTCCCTACGAGCAGTACTTA. This codes for CASGYYQGTPYEQYL.

Concerning this clonotype: Sequence at one end of the junction differs from germline and may be a read error. The chain has TRBV12-3 or TRBV12-4 and TRBJ1-6, with 7 bases fitting TRBD1. This CDR3 is built from 15 residues. The CDR3 protein is CVSRLDRAYNSPLYF. The CDR3 DNA reads TGTGTCAGCAGACTCGACAGGGCCTATAATTCACCCCTCTACTTT.

Notes on this clonotype: At one end, the junction sequence differs from germline, possibly due to a read error. The genes are TRBV12-3 or TRBV12-4 and TRBJ2-3; 8 nucleotides line up with TRBD2. This CDR3 is 14 amino acids long. CDR3 sequence: CASRTSVGADTQYF. The CDR3 nucleotides read TGTGCCAGCAGGACTAGCGTGGGCGCAGATACACAGTATTTT.

A word on this clonotype: Germline and junction disagree at one end, which may indicate a read error. The rearrangement joins TRBV6-1 to TRBJ1-4; D call uncertain. This CDR3 is 13 amino acids long. Per germline, CDR1 MNHNS and CDR2 SASEGT. The CDR3, as DNA: TGTGCCAACAGTGAGGCGGTTAATGAAAAACTGTTTTTT. Translation: CANSEAVNEKLFF.

In regard to this clonotype: A much bigger clone sits one base away, suggesting this may be a read error. This rearrangement joins TRBV13 to TRBJ2-1; 7 nucleotides agree with TRBD1. J gave up 2 bases and V 2 bases, and 6 bases lay outside the gene matches. Germline values: CDR1 PRHDT, CDR2 FYEKMQ (reference sequence). The CDR3 consists of 16 residues. CDR3 region: CASSLSTGDPYNEQFF. In DNA, the CDR3 is TGTGCCAGCAGCTTATCCACAGGGGACCCCTACAATGAGCAGTTCTTC.

Worth noting for this clonotype: In this CDR3 the conserved last residue, phenylalanine or tryptophan, is missing, so a read error is likely. The chain is built from TRBV11-2 and TRBJ2-7; no firm D call. Germline lookup yields CDR1 SGHAT and CDR2 FQNNGV. This CDR3 has 15 residues. The CDR3 loop reads CASSLSVGISYEQYP. CDR3 in DNA: TGTGCCAGCAGCCTATCTGTGGGAATATCCTATGAGCAGTACCCC.

Note on this clonotype: This may be a read error: a much more frequent sequence differs by one nucleotide. The genes are TRBV7-9 and TRBJ2-1; 7 bases are a match to TRBD2. The V gene's germline CDR1 is SEHNR and CDR2 FQNEAQ (reference sequence). This CDR3 comprises 17 residues. V shed 5 bases, J shed 8 bases, and the junction held 18 bases outside the gene matches. The CDR3 DNA is TGTGCCAGCAGCATTAAAAGGGGCGGGGGTCCCTTTCATGAGCAGTTCTTC. It translates to CASSIKRGGGPFHEQFF.

This clonotype was seen only a few times. This rearrangement joins TRBV29-1 to TRBJ1-5; D gene ambiguous. The V gene lost 5 bases and the J gene lost 5 bases, with 16 bases spanning the gap. This CDR3 contains 14 residues. CDR1 and CDR2 from the germline V gene are SQVTM and ANQGSEA. The CDR3 loop is CSVSPGMVDQPQHF. The CDR3 region has the DNA TGCAGCGTTTCACCCGGGATGGTGGATCAGCCCCAGCATTTT. Using reference TRBV29-1 and TRBJ1-5 for the parts outside the CDR3, the full variable domain is SAVISQKPSRDICQRGTSLTIQCQVDSQVTMMFWYRQQPGQSLTLIATANQGSEATYESGFVIDKFPISRPNLTFSTLTVSNMSPEDSSIYLCSVSPGMVDQPQHFGDGTRLSIL.

The chain couples TRBV2 to TRBJ2-1; no clear D. Germline loops: CDR1 SNHLY, CDR2 FYNNEI. Trimming took 7 bases from V and 7 from J, leaving 14 bases between them. The CDR3 runs 13 residues. This chain's CDR3 is CASNSEVGNEQFF. CDR3 nucleotides: TGTGCCAGCAACAGCGAAGTCGGAAATGAGCAGTTCTTC.